This T cell receptor (beta chain) was recovered during a study of T cell responses to AZD1222 COVID-19 vaccine. Study conclusions and caveats: Unmutated regions of variants are reportedly targeted by nearly half of spike-specific TCRs. Spike-specific TCR depth and breadth grew after two AZD1222 doses. Donors were largely white British and mainly female; clonal diversity was possibly underestimated.

Sequenced by immunoSEQ multiplex PCR; TCRdb stores in-frame clones only, minus some. The sample carries 85,000 or so clones, under 95% recorded once. Comments on this clone: No antigen is known for it.

The CDR3 contains 16 residues. Trimming took 3 bases from V and 3 from J; bases not matched to a gene: 10. Germline assignment: CDR1 MNHNS and CDR2 SASEGT. The receptor was isolated from an adult who received the AZD1222 COVID-19 vaccine. Source: peripheral blood, taken 28 days after the second AZD1222 dose. The J gene is TRBJ2-7, the V gene TRBV6-1; 8 nucleotides align to TRBD1. The DNA of the CDR3 is TGTGCCAGCAGTGATCCCAGGGGGCTCAACCGCTACGAGCAGTACTTC. Residues: CASSDPRGLNRYEQYF.